These 30 T cell receptor beta chains originate from one sample sequenced in a study of T cell repertoires in cytomegalovirus infection (dated by TCRdb to between 2019 and 2020). TCRdb shows the sequencer as Illumina HiSeq 1500. TCRdb's own reprocessing of the public reads used fastp at Q25 and MiXCR and kept productive beta chains. CDR3 protein duplicates are merged, each entry listing the most common genes and DNA. In this sample the table shows roughly 280,000 distinct CDR3 sequences, approximately 9.1% of which occur a single time. The ten largest clones represent less than 15% of the sample. Sequences were obtained from PBMCs. The receptors here all came from a human donor in good health (CMV status not recorded). Some clones in this sample may be carry-over from other donors' samples.

This clonotype was picked up many times. V gene TRBV7-9 combines with J gene TRBJ2-7; D is unclear. Germline loops: CDR1 SEHNR, CDR2 FQNEAQ (reference sequence). V was cut by 5 bases and J by 0 bases, with 17 bases left in between. The CDR3 runs 16 residues. CDR3 residues: CASSMHRAPSSYEQYF. CDR3 nucleotide sequence: TGTGCCAGCAGCATGCATAGGGCCCCGAGCTCCTACGAGCAGTACTTC. The full variable domain, rest sourced from reference TRBV7-9 and TRBJ2-7, is DTGVSQNPRHKITKRGQNVTFRCDPISEHNRLYWYRQTLGQGPEFLTYFQNEAQLEKSRLLSDRFSAERPKGSFSTLEIQRTEQGDSAMYLCASSMHRAPSSYEQYFGPGTRLTVT.

A single count supports this clonotype. The chain employs TRBV7-2 and TRBJ1-6; no reliable D call. The germline V gene encodes CDR1 SGHTA and CDR2 FQGNSA. The CDR3 consists of 15 residues. The V gene lost 0 bases and the J gene lost 6 bases, with 9 bases spanning the gap. The DNA of the CDR3 is TGTGCCAGCAGCTTAGCCAGGAGGAGTAATTCACCCCTCCACTTT. This encodes CASSLARRSNSPLHF.

This clonotype was counted many times. This chain uses TRBV15 with TRBJ1-2; 8 positions agree with TRBD1. With V trimmed by 9 bases and J by 2 bases, 8 bases remained unmatched. CDR1 LNHNV and CDR2 YYDKDF come from the germline V gene (reference sequence). This CDR3 has 14 residues. The CDR3 coding sequence is TGTGCCACGCAACAGGGGGAGCGAAACTATGGCTACACCTTC. Protein sequence: CATQQGERNYGYTF.

This clonotype showed up just a few times. The chain employs TRBV7-2 and TRBJ1-3; D might be TRBD1 (5 bases). CDR1 is SGHTA, CDR2 FQGNSA, per germline. V shed 4 bases and J shed 0 bases, with 10 bases lying between them. The CDR3 sequence is 15 residues long. The CDR3 nucleotides read TGTGCCAGCAGCTGGGGACTGAACTCTGGAAACACCATATATTTT. Encoded protein: CASSWGLNSGNTIYF.

This clonotype was found many times. The rearrangement links TRBV7-2 to TRBJ1-6, with a weak D call TRBD1 (5 bases). The CDR3 length is 13 residues. V was clipped by 5 bases and J by 10 bases, with 12 bases between them. Germline V gene data show CDR1 as SGHTA and CDR2 as FQGNSA. The chain's CDR3 is CASSQERGSPLHF. CDR3 DNA: TGTGCCAGCAGCCAGGAAAGGGGATCACCCCTCCACTTT.

In its sample, this clonotype was seen many times. This rearrangement joins TRBV5-1 to TRBJ2-2; D call uncertain. Per germline, CDR1 SGHRS and CDR2 YFSETQ. V lost 0 bases and J 0 bases, leaving 9 bases between the germline ends. CDR3 length: 16 residues. This CDR3 is CASSLVSAANTGELFF. Here the CDR3 DNA reads TGCGCCAGCAGCTTGGTATCAGCCGCGAACACCGGGGAGCTGTTTTTT. Full variable domain (missing parts from reference TRBV5-1 and TRBJ2-2): KAGVTQTPRYLIKTRGQQVTLSCSPISGHRSVSWYQQTPGQGLQFLFEYFSETQRNKGNFPGRFSGRQFSNSRSEMNVSTLELGDSALYLCASSLVSAANTGELFFGEGSRLTVL.

This clonotype was detected ten times or more. The chain joins TRBV2 to TRBJ1-1; D may be TRBD1 (6 bases). Germline CDR1 and CDR2: SNHLY and FYNNEI. The CDR3 contains 14 residues. V dropped 6 bases and J dropped 0 bases, with 11 bases sitting between them. CDR3 DNA: TGTGCCAGCAGAGAGGGGGAGGTGAACACTGAAGCTTTCTTT. Its translation is CASREGEVNTEAFF. The full variable domain, its missing parts supplied by reference TRBV2 and TRBJ1-1, is EPEVTQTPSHQVTQMGQEVILRCVPISNHLYFYWYRQILGQKVEFLVSFYNNEISEKSEIFDDQFSVERPDGSNFTLKIRSTKLEDSAMYFCASREGEVNTEAFFGQGTRLTVV.

This clonotype was counted only a few times. The gene calls are TRBV20-1 and TRBJ2-1, with a weak D call TRBD1 (6 bases). Germline assignment: CDR1 DFQATT and CDR2 SNEGSKA (reference sequence). V lost 6 bases and J lost 10, with 19 bases in between. CDR3 length equals 13 residues. The CDR3 loop is CSADSQGVNEQFF. CDR3 nucleotide sequence: TGCAGTGCGGATTCACAGGGTGTAAACGAGCAGTTCTTC.

In its sample, this clonotype was seen many times. This rearrangement joins TRBV4-3 to TRBJ2-1; perhaps D is TRBD1 or TRBD2 (5 bases each). CDR3 length: 17 amino acids. V lost 0 bases and J lost 5, with 17 bases in between. The germline gives CDR1 LGHNA, CDR2 YSLEER. This chain's CDR3 is CASSQELEGRPDNEQFF. As DNA, the CDR3 is TGCGCCAGCAGCCAAGAGCTCGAGGGACGCCCAGACAATGAGCAGTTCTTC.

This clonotype was observed at least ten times. This sequence joins TRBV7-2 and TRBJ1-6; D may be TRBD1 (6 bases). V was trimmed by 11 bases and J by 9 bases, leaving 17 bases between them. CDR1 SGHTA and CDR2 FQGNSA come from the germline V gene. The CDR3 spans 13 residues. The CDR3 region is CACSETGFSPLHF. CDR3 in DNA: TGTGCCTGCTCGGAGACAGGTTTTTCACCCCTCCACTTT.

Many counts were recorded for this clonotype. This sequence joins TRBV12-3 or TRBV12-4 and TRBJ2-3, with 10 nucleotides matching TRBD2. With V trimmed by 4 bases and J by 2 bases, 6 bases remained unmatched. The CDR3 covers 16 residues. The CDR3 DNA reads as TGTGCCAGCAGTTCCCGGACTAGCGGCCTCACAGATACGCAGTATTTT. Translating it yields CASSSRTSGLTDTQYF.

This clonotype was observed at least ten times. DNA of the CDR3: TGTGCCAGCAGCAAAGTGGGACAGCCTAACTATGGCTACACCTTC. This codes for CASSKVGQPNYGYTF. The chain carries TRBV7-2 and TRBJ1-2; TRBD1 matches at 7 bases. Germline values: CDR1 SGHTA, CDR2 FQGNSA. V trimming: 5 bases; J trimming: 0 bases; junction bases outside the gene matches: 6. The CDR3 extends over 15 amino acids.

The V call is TRBV5-1, the J call TRBJ2-1; 8 nucleotides agree with TRBD1. Germline values: CDR1 SGHRS, CDR2 YFSETQ. The CDR3 covers 15 residues. J lost 9 bases, V lost 5 bases, and 13 bases had no gene match. This chain's CDR3 is CASSRGDRGDGEQFF. DNA for the CDR3: TGCGCCAGCAGTCGAGGAGACAGGGGTGACGGTGAGCAGTTCTTC.

The chain joins TRBV6-1 to TRBJ2-1; D possibly corresponds to TRBD2 (7 bases). The V end lost 5 bases, the J end lost 8 bases, and 19 bases lay between the germline ends. Germline V gene lookup returns CDR1 MNHNS and CDR2 SASEGT. The CDR3 runs 15 residues. CDR3 sequence (DNA): TGTGCCAGCAGTTCTCCGGCCATAGGGGGGGATGAGCAGTTCTTC. This codes for CASSSPAIGGDEQFF.

The chain couples TRBV3-1 to TRBJ1-1; D unresolved. The CDR3 runs to 14 residues. The V gene's germline CDR1 is LGHDT and CDR2 YNNKEL (reference sequence). V was cut by 1 base and J by 7 bases, with 13 bases left in between. Here the CDR3 reads CASSQAGKEGEAFF. The CDR3, as DNA: TGTGCCAGCAGCCAAGCGGGGAAAGAGGGTGAAGCTTTCTTT.

This clonotype came up many times. The V call is TRBV7-9, the J call TRBJ1-2; a possible D gene is TRBD1 (5 bases). The CDR3 sequence is 15 residues long. V lost 5 bases and J lost 3, with 16 bases in between. CDR1 is SEHNR, CDR2 FQNEAQ, per germline (reference sequence). The chain's CDR3 is CASSSPGPSDYGYTF. CDR3 DNA sequence: TGTGCCAGCAGCAGTCCGGGACCGTCCGACTATGGCTACACCTTC.

CDR3 sequence: CSALRPESNQPQHF. The CDR3 nucleotides are TGCAGTGCTTTACGGCCTGAGAGCAATCAGCCCCAGCATTTT. The chain couples TRBV20-1 to TRBJ1-5; no definite D call. CDR1 is DFQATT and CDR2 is SNEGSKA in the germline V gene (reference sequence). The V end lost 5 bases, the J end lost 1 base, and 12 bases lay between the germline ends. The length of the CDR3 is 14 residues.

This clonotype has more than one count but fewer than ten. The chain is built from TRBV7-9 and TRBJ1-3; no clear D gene. The ends were cut back, 0 bases at V and 4 bases at J, with 7 bases in the middle. The germline CDR1 and CDR2 sequences are SEHNR and FQNEAQ (reference sequence). CDR3 length: 14 residues. The CDR3 bases are TGTGCCAGCAGCTTAGCGCGGCAGGGAAACACCATATATTTT. It is translated as CASSLARQGNTIYF.

In this sample, this clonotype turned up many times. This chain joins TRBV6-2 or TRBV6-3 and TRBJ1-2; D might be TRBD1 (6 bases). Germline CDR1 is MNHEY and CDR2 is SVGEGT. The CDR3 loop spans 16 amino acids. Trimming removed 4 bases at V and 4 bases at J, with 19 bases between. CDR3 sequence: CASSSLSRGIRYGYTF. For the CDR3, the DNA is TGTGCCAGCAGTTCCCTAAGCAGGGGCATACGCTATGGCTACACCTTC.

This clonotype showed up just a few times. The chain employs TRBV4-2 and TRBJ2-1, with TRBD1 as a possible D gene (6 bases). Germline CDR1 LGHNA, CDR2 YNFKEQ. This CDR3 comprises 18 residues. Trimming took off 4 bases at V and 5 bases at J, with 24 bases between the two ends. The CDR3 spells CASSRELNTGTYNNEQFF. DNA for the CDR3: TGTGCCAGCAGCCGCGAATTGAATACCGGGACATATAACAATGAGCAGTTCTTC.

This clonotype was seen repeatedly, ten times or more. This chain links TRBV7-3 with TRBJ1-4; D is perhaps TRBD1 (5 bases). From germline, CDR1 is SGHTA and CDR2 FQGTGA. The ends were cut back, 6 bases at V and 5 bases at J, with 10 bases in the middle. The CDR3 sequence is 13 residues long. CDR3 sequence reads: CASSTTVNEKLFF. Here the CDR3 DNA reads TGTGCCAGCAGTACGACAGTAAATGAAAAACTGTTTTTT.

Many counts were recorded for this clonotype. CDR3 region: CASSAPLTGDLEAFF. Written as DNA, the CDR3 is TGTGCCAGTAGTGCGCCATTAACAGGAGACCTTGAAGCTTTCTTT. The chain links TRBV19 to TRBJ1-1; maybe TRBD1 (5 bases). This CDR3 contains 15 residues. In germline, CDR1 is LNHDA, CDR2 SQIVND (reference sequence). V lost 5 bases and J lost 7, with 20 bases in between.

V usage is TRBV12-3 or TRBV12-4 and J usage is TRBJ2-5; perhaps TRBD1 as D (6 bases). This CDR3 spans 15 amino acids. V gave up 5 bases and J gave up 4 bases, with 17 bases separating them. This CDR3 reads CASSPGAMKRETQYF. Here the CDR3 DNA reads TGTGCCAGCAGTCCAGGGGCAATGAAGAGAGAGACCCAGTACTTC.

This clonotype was observed once. It may be a read error: a sequence one base away is much more abundant. This chain links TRBV7-8 with TRBJ2-5, with TRBD2 matching 8 bases. The V gene's germline CDR1 is SGHVS and CDR2 FQNEAQ. The CDR3 runs 14 residues. DNA of the CDR3: TGTGTCAGCAGCCTACGGGAGGGGGGGGGGACCCAGTACTTC. Its protein is CVSSLREGGGTQYF. The entire variable domain, with the rest obtained from reference TRBV7-8 and TRBJ2-5, is as follows: GAGVSQSPRYKVAKRGQDVALRCDPISGHVSLFWYQQALGQGPEFLTYFQNEAQLDKSGLPSDRFFAERPEGSVSTLKIQRTQQEDSAVYLCVSSLREGGGTQYFGPGTRLLVL.

This clonotype has a count of ten or more. The chain links TRBV19 to TRBJ2-7; 7 nucleotides align to TRBD1. The V and J ends lost 8 bases and 0 bases, in that order; junction bases with no gene match: 10. This CDR3 comprises 15 residues. The V gene's germline CDR1 is LNHDA and CDR2 SQIVND (reference sequence). The CDR3 protein is CASADRDRLSYEQYF. As DNA, the CDR3 is TGTGCCAGTGCCGACCGGGACAGACTCTCCTACGAGCAGTACTTC.

CDR3 DNA sequence: TGTGCCAGCAGTCCGGGGCGTTACTCCTACGAGCAGTACTTC. Protein sequence: CASSPGRYSYEQYF. This chain joins TRBV28 and TRBJ2-7, with D perhaps matching TRBD1 or TRBD2 (5 bases each). CDR1 and CDR2 (germline): MDHEN, SYDVKM. CDR3 size: 14 residues. The V end was cut by 5 bases, the J end by 0 bases, with 11 bases between.

This clonotype was detected many times. V and J are TRBV12-3 or TRBV12-4 and TRBJ2-5; the match to TRBD2 covers 8 bases. The trim removed 5 bases at V and 3 bases at J, leaving 8 bases unmatched. The CDR3 consists of 15 residues. DNA for the CDR3: TGTGCCAGCAGTCCCCGGGTAGCGGGGAAAGAGACCCAGTACTTC. It is translated as CASSPRVAGKETQYF.

This clonotype was seen at least ten times. CDR3 in amino acids: CASSLALLSYEQYF. The CDR3 DNA sequence: TGTGCCAGCAGCTTAGCCCTCTTGTCCTACGAGCAGTACTTC. The chain recombines TRBV7-8 with TRBJ2-7; D gene unclear. CDR3 size: 14 residues. V was shortened by 0 bases and J by 1 base, with 7 bases between the two germline ends. Germline CDR1 SGHVS, CDR2 FQNEAQ.

This clonotype was recorded many times. The chain couples TRBV11-2 to TRBJ1-2; D gene unclear. The V end was cut by 2 bases, the J end by 9 bases, with 10 bases between. Germline CDR1 and CDR2: SGHAT and FQNNGV. The CDR3 loop spans 12 amino acids. CDR3 amino acids: CASSLRTESYTF. The CDR3 nucleotides are TGTGCCAGCAGCTTACGGACCGAAAGCTACACCTTC. The full variable domain, its missing parts supplied by reference TRBV11-2 and TRBJ1-2, is EAGVAQSPRYKIIEKRQSVAFWCNPISGHATLYWYQQILGQGPKLLIQFQNNGVVDDSQLPKDRFSAERLKGVDSTLKIQPAKLEDSAVYLCASSLRTESYTFGSGTRLTVV.

The chain employs TRBV6-8 and TRBJ1-6; D gene ambiguous. The CDR3 covers 15 residues. V was trimmed by 2 bases and J by 3 bases, leaving 8 bases between them. CDR1 and CDR2 from the germline V gene are MNHGY and SAAAGT. The CDR3 DNA sequence: TGTGCCAGCAGTTACCGCAGGTTCTATAATTCACCCCTCCACTTT. Its protein is CASSYRRFYNSPLHF.